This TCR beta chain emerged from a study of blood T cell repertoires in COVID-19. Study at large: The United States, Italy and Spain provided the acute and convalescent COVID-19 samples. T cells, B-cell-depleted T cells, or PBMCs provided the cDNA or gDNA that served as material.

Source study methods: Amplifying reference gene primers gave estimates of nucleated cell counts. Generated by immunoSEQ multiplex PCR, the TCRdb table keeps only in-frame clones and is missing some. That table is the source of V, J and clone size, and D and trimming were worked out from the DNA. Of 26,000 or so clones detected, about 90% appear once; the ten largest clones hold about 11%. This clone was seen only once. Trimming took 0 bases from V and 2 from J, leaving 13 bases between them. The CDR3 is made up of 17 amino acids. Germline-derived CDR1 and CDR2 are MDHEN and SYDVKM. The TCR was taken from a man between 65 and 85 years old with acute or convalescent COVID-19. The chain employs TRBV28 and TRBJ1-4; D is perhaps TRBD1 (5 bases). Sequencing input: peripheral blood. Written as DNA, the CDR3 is TGTGCCAGCAGTTTATGGTCCCGGACACCCACTAATGAAAAACTGTTTTTT. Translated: CASSLWSRTPTNEKLFF. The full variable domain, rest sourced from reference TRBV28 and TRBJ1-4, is DVKVTQSSRYLVKRTGEKVFLECVQDMDHENMFWYRQDPGLGLRLIYFSYDVKMKEKGDIPEGYSVSREKKERFSLILESASTNQTSMYLCASSLWSRTPTNEKLFFGSGTQLSVL.